These 22 T cell receptor beta chains originate from one sample sequenced in a study of cytomegalovirus exposure and HLA in healthy donors. Researchers ran the PCR with 60 Vbeta and 13 Jbeta primers. Profiled with immunoSEQ multiplex PCR; TCRdb holds only in-frame clones, not every one. The data contain around 130,000 clones, about 80% of them singletons. Material for sequencing was PBMCs. The receptors here all came from a woman between 35 and 50 years old in good health and CMV-seronegative.

The V and J genes are TRBV7-9 and TRBJ1-1; maybe TRBD1 (5 bases). CDR1 and CDR2 (germline): SEHNR, FQNEAQ (reference sequence). CDR3 length equals 14 residues. V was clipped by 7 bases and J by 0 bases, with 12 bases between them. The CDR3 sequence: CASTDSLMNTEAFF. In DNA, the CDR3 is TGTGCCAGCACCGACAGCCTAATGAACACTGAAGCTTTCTTT.

This clone was detected a few times. The rearrangement joins TRBV4-3 to TRBJ2-7; 8 positions agree with TRBD1. CDR1 is LGHNA and CDR2 is YSLEER in the germline V gene. With V trimmed by 4 bases and J by 3 bases, 8 bases remained unmatched. The length of the CDR3 is 15 residues. The CDR3: CASSPGTGFLYEQYF. As DNA, the CDR3 is TGCGCCAGCAGCCCCGGGACAGGATTCCTCTACGAGCAGTACTTC.

The chain links TRBV2 to TRBJ2-7; a possible D gene is TRBD1 (5 bases). Germline V gene data show CDR1 as SNHLY and CDR2 as FYNNEI. This CDR3 is 19 amino acids long. V was trimmed by 2 bases and J by 7 bases, leaving 30 bases between them. The CDR3, as DNA: TGTGCCAGCAGTGAAACGGTAGCAACTGCCCGAAGGGGCTATGAAGAGCAGTACTTC. This sequence encodes CASSETVATARRGYEEQYF.

The chain couples TRBV2 to TRBJ2-7; TRBD1 might be the D (6 bases). Per the germline V gene, CDR1 is SNHLY and CDR2 is FYNNEI. The CDR3 consists of 15 residues. Between the trimmed V and J ends, which lost 10 bases and 3 bases, there was a span of 22 bases. The CDR3 spells CANSPPDRTNYEQYF. In DNA form, the CDR3 reads TGTGCCAACTCTCCGCCCGACAGGACCAACTACGAGCAGTACTTC.

The chain is built from TRBV5-6 and TRBJ2-1; 16 nucleotides agree with TRBD2. This CDR3 spans 18 amino acids. The germline V gene has CDR1 SGHDT and CDR2 YYEEEE. The J segment lost 2 bases and the V segment lost 0 bases, leaving 2 bases of the junction unmatched. The CDR3 DNA reads TGTGCCAGCAGCTTGGGAGGGACTAGCGGGAGGGCCTACAATGAGCAGTTCTTC. Its protein is CASSLGGTSGRAYNEQFF.

Concerning this clone: One junction end disagrees with the germline gene, perhaps due to a read error. The chain links TRBV7-7 to TRBJ2-3; TRBD2 agrees at 9 bases. Germline V gene sequence: CDR1 SSHAT, CDR2 FNYEAQ (reference sequence). The length of the CDR3 is 14 residues. The CDR3 loop reads CASSLAGEADTQYF. The DNA for the CDR3 is TGTGCTAGCAGTTTAGCGGGAGAGGCAGATACGCAGTATTTT.

V gene TRBV6-1 combines with J gene TRBJ2-5; no firm D call. CDR1 and CDR2 from the germline V gene are MNHNS and SASEGT. Trimming removed 4 bases at V and 5 bases at J, with 5 bases between. There are 11 residues in the CDR3. The CDR3 DNA reads as TGTGCCAGCAGTGTCGAGGAGACCCAGTACTTC. Encoded protein: CASSVEETQYF.

This chain links TRBV5-1 with TRBJ2-5, with TRBD2 identical over 7 bases. The V gene's germline CDR1 is SGHRS and CDR2 YFSETQ. V trimming: 3 bases; J trimming: 2 bases; junction bases outside the gene matches: 1. This CDR3 contains 13 residues. The CDR3 nucleotides are TGCGCCAGCAGCTCAGCGGGGCAAGAGACCCAGTACTTC. This gives the protein CASSSAGQETQYF.

The chain couples TRBV4-3 to TRBJ2-3; maybe TRBD2 (7 bases). V lost 3 bases and J 6 bases, leaving 16 bases between the germline ends. This CDR3 comprises 15 residues. Germline CDR1 and CDR2: LGHNA and YSLEER. Here the CDR3 DNA reads TGCGCCAGCAGCCAGGCGGGCGGGGGCCGGGATACGCAGTATTTT. This encodes CASSQAGGGRDTQYF.

The chain links TRBV19 to TRBJ1-1, with 10 bases fitting TRBD1. The germline V gene encodes CDR1 LNHDA and CDR2 SQIVND (reference sequence). The CDR3 extends over 13 amino acids. With 5 bases clipped from V and 10 bases from J, the junction kept 7 bases outside the gene matches. The CDR3 sequence is CASSAPGTGVAFF. The CDR3 nucleotides read TGTGCCAGTAGTGCCCCCGGGACAGGGGTAGCTTTCTTT.

In its sample, this clone was seen once. The gene calls are TRBV19 and TRBJ2-7; a weak D match, TRBD2 (6 bases). The CDR3 covers 14 residues. V was clipped by 2 bases and J by 4 bases, with 12 bases between them. From germline, CDR1 is LNHDA and CDR2 SQIVND (reference sequence). The CDR3 sequence: CASSISQGGYEQYF. CDR3 DNA: TGTGCCAGTAGTATAAGTCAGGGAGGATACGAGCAGTACTTC.

V is TRBV15 and J is TRBJ2-5, with D maybe TRBD1 (6 bases). Trimming stripped 1 base from V and 6 bases from J, with 15 bases between. Germline V CDR1 and CDR2: LNHNV, YYDKDF (reference sequence). The CDR3 is 15 amino acids. The CDR3 DNA follows: TGTGCCACCAGCAGAGCGGGGACACCTAGGCAGACCCAGTACTTC. Amino acid sequence: CATSRAGTPRQTQYF.

The chain employs TRBV10-3 and TRBJ1-1; TRBD1 matches at 8 bases. CDR1 is ENHRY, CDR2 SYGVKD, per germline. The CDR3 runs to 17 residues. Germline trimming cut 6 bases from V and 0 bases from J; bases unmatched to any gene: 12. CDR3 in amino acids: CAIRSPYRQGLNTEAFF. CDR3 bases: TGTGCCATCAGAAGCCCTTATCGACAGGGGTTGAACACTGAAGCTTTCTTT.

Only a few counts were recorded for this clone. This chain connects TRBV4-3 to TRBJ2-1; 11 bases are shared with TRBD2. CDR3 length: 16 amino acids. Germline V gives CDR1 LGHNA, CDR2 YSLEER. Trimming cost V 4 bases and J 6 bases; bases outside gene matches: 8. The CDR3: CASSPSRTSGRNEQFF. CDR3 in DNA: TGCGCCAGCAGCCCGTCGAGGACTAGCGGGCGCAATGAGCAGTTCTTC.

J is TRBJ2-7 and V is TRBV2; D perhaps matches TRBD1 (5 bases). This CDR3 contains 11 residues. The V gene's germline CDR1 is SNHLY and CDR2 FYNNEI. Trimming cost V 10 bases and J 2 bases, with 9 bases left between them. The chain's CDR3 is CATRQTYEQYF. As DNA, the CDR3 is TGTGCCACCCGACAGACCTACGAGCAGTACTTC.

The CDR3 nucleotides are TGTGCCAGCAGGGGGGCGGGGGGCGAAGAGACCCAGTACTTC. Translating it yields CASRGAGGEETQYF. The rearrangement uses TRBV2 and TRBJ2-5, with TRBD2 identical over 8 bases. Germline V lookup: CDR1 SNHLY, CDR2 FYNNEI. The trim removed 6 bases at V and 3 bases at J, leaving 6 bases unmatched. This CDR3 contains 14 residues.

The V and J genes are TRBV5-1 and TRBJ2-5, with 11 bases matching TRBD1. This CDR3 region has 17 residues. Germline CDR1 SGHRS, CDR2 YFSETQ. Trimming removed 4 bases from V and 1 base from J; junction bases left unmatched: 9. For the CDR3, the DNA is TGCGCCAGCAGCCGTGGCGGGGGGACAGGGGGCCAAGAGACCCAGTACTTC. It yields the protein CASSRGGGTGGQETQYF.

This clone showed up just once. This sequence joins TRBV19 and TRBJ1-2, with a possible D match to TRBD1 (6 bases). CDR1 is LNHDA, CDR2 SQIVND, per germline (reference sequence). The CDR3 consists of 14 residues. Trimming took off 3 bases at V and 5 bases at J, with 13 bases between the two ends. DNA of the CDR3: TGTGCCAGTAGTATGGGGGGGGCAAGGTATGGCTACACCTTC. Translating it yields CASSMGGARYGYTF.

This rearrangement joins TRBV5-8 to TRBJ1-2, with D possibly being TRBD1 (6 bases). The CDR3 is made up of 14 amino acids. Germline assignment: CDR1 SGHTS and CDR2 YDEGEE. V dropped 2 bases and J dropped 4 bases, with 12 bases sitting between them. The CDR3 is CASSFAGGVYGYTF. The CDR3, as DNA: TGTGCCAGCAGCTTTGCTGGGGGCGTCTATGGCTACACCTTC. The whole variable domain, remainder taken from reference TRBV5-8 and TRBJ1-2, is EAGVTQSPTHLIKTRGQQATLRCSPISGHTSVYWYQQALGLGLQFLLWYDEGEERNRGNFPPRFSGRQFPNYSSELNVNALELEDSALYLCASSFAGGVYGYTFGSGTRLTVV.

This clone was detected once. The chain is built from TRBV28 and TRBJ1-2; TRBD1 aligns across 8 bases. CDR3 length: 13 amino acids. The J segment lost 10 bases and the V segment lost 6 bases, leaving 10 bases of the junction unmatched. Per the germline V gene, CDR1 is MDHEN and CDR2 is SYDVKM. CDR3 protein: CASSPGQGLSYTF. The CDR3 nucleotides are TGTGCCAGCAGCCCCGGACAGGGCCTCTCCTACACCTTC.

This rearrangement joins TRBV7-2 to TRBJ2-7; 8 bases agree with TRBD2. The CDR3 has 15 amino acids. Per the germline V gene, CDR1 is SGHTA and CDR2 is FQGNSA. J gave up 0 bases and V 5 bases, and 6 bases lay outside the gene matches. The CDR3 DNA follows: TGTGCCAGCAGCGACGGGGGGGCGATCTCCTACGAGCAGTACTTC. It codes for CASSDGGAISYEQYF.

The count of this clone is one. The chain carries TRBV28 and TRBJ2-3; 12 nucleotides agree with TRBD2. The V and J ends lost 4 bases and 0 bases, in that order; junction bases with no gene match: 11. The V gene's germline CDR1 is MDHEN and CDR2 SYDVKM. The CDR3 length is 19 residues. CDR3 region: CASSYQIRTSGVSTDTQYF. In DNA form, the CDR3 reads TGTGCCAGCAGTTATCAAATCAGGACTAGCGGGGTGAGCACAGATACGCAGTATTTT.